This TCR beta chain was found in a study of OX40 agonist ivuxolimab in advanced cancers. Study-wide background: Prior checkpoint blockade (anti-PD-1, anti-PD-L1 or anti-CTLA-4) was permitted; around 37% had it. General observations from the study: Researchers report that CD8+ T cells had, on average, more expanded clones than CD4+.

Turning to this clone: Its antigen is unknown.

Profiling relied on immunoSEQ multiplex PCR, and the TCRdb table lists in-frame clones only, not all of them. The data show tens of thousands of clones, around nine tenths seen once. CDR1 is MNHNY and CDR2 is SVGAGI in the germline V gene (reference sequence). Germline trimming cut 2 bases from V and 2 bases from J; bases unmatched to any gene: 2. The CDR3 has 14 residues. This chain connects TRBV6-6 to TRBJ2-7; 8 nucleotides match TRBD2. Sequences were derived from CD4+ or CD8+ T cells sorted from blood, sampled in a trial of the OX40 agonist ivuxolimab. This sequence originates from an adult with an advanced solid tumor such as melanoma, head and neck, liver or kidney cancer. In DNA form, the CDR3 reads TGTGCCAGCAGTTACGCGGGAGGTGCCTACGAGCAGTACTTC. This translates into CASSYAGGAYEQYF.